The 19 T cell receptor beta chains given below trace back to one sample, sequenced in a study of blood T cell repertoires in COVID-19. The repertoire was sequenced with immunoSEQ multiplex PCR; TCRdb's copy has only in-frame clones and lacks some. The sample carries a few hundred thousand clones, approximately 91% recorded once. Specimen: peripheral blood. The receptors stem from a person between 18 and 30 years old with COVID-19, enrolled during active disease.

The V call is TRBV28, the J call TRBJ2-7; D remains unclear. The CDR3 contains 13 residues. V lost 7 bases to trimming and J lost 3 bases, with 13 bases between them. Germline lookup yields CDR1 MDHEN and CDR2 SYDVKM. The CDR3 DNA reads TGTGCCAGCAACAGCCAGCCCCACTACGAGCAGTACTTC. The encoded protein is CASNSQPHYEQYF.

V is TRBV2 and J is TRBJ2-7, with D tentatively TRBD1 (6 bases). Germline lookup yields CDR1 SNHLY and CDR2 FYNNEI. The CDR3 runs to 13 residues. The V and J ends lost 6 bases and 3 bases respectively, with 12 bases between them. The CDR3 reads CASRTIQGYEQYF. The CDR3 DNA is TGTGCCAGCAGAACCATACAGGGCTACGAGCAGTACTTC. The variable domain in full, completed from reference TRBV2 and TRBJ2-7, reads EPEVTQTPSHQVTQMGQEVILRCVPISNHLYFYWYRQILGQKVEFLVSFYNNEISEKSEIFDDQFSVERPDGSNFTLKIRSTKLEDSAMYFCASRTIQGYEQYFGPGTRLTVT.

This sequence joins TRBV10-3 and TRBJ1-3; D call uncertain. The CDR3 has 15 residues. The V end lost 1 base, the J end lost 0 bases, and 7 bases lay between the germline ends. Per the germline V gene, CDR1 is ENHRY and CDR2 is SYGVKD. The CDR3 spells CAISELPVSGNTIYF. The DNA for the CDR3 is TGTGCCATCAGTGAGTTGCCAGTCTCTGGAAACACCATATATTTT.

The gene calls are TRBV5-5 and TRBJ2-7; a possible D gene is TRBD2 (5 bases). The ends were cut back, 0 bases at V and 3 bases at J, with 13 bases in the middle. CDR1 and CDR2 from the germline V gene are SGHKS and YYEKEE (reference sequence). This CDR3 contains 15 residues. CDR3 bases: TGTGCCAGCAGCTTGGCGGGAACTCTAATCTACGAGCAGTACTTC. This sequence encodes CASSLAGTLIYEQYF.

The chain uses TRBV10-2 and TRBJ1-1; TRBD1 might be the D (5 bases). The CDR3 is 15 residues long. CDR1 and CDR2 (germline): WSHSY, SAAADI. With 5 bases removed from V and 1 base from J, the gap between germline ends came to 14 bases. The CDR3 loop is CASSPQGAGNTEAFF. The DNA of the CDR3 is TGCGCCAGCAGTCCCCAGGGTGCAGGGAACACTGAAGCTTTCTTT.

The rearrangement links TRBV5-4 to TRBJ2-7; 9 nucleotides agree with TRBD1. Losses at the gene ends were 6 bases for V and 5 bases for J; bases not matched to a gene: 12. The CDR3 has 15 residues. Germline loops: CDR1 SGHNT, CDR2 YYREEE (reference sequence). This CDR3 reads CASTGTGTGSHEQYF. CDR3 DNA sequence: TGTGCCAGCACCGGGACCGGGACAGGGTCACACGAGCAGTACTTC.

The V call is TRBV6-5, the J call TRBJ1-2; perhaps TRBD1 as D (6 bases). Deletions cut 2 bases from V and 4 bases from J, with 11 bases between. Germline CDR1 is MNHEY and CDR2 is SVGAGI. The CDR3 has 14 amino acids. The CDR3 DNA follows: TGTGCCAGCAGTTACGACAGGAAGATCTATGGCTACACCTTC. This gives the protein CASSYDRKIYGYTF.

This clone was seen just once. CDR3 residues: CASSPRQEYNEQFF. DNA of the CDR3: TGTGCCAGCAGCCCCCGACAGGAGTACAATGAGCAGTTCTTC. The chain is built from TRBV12-1 and TRBJ2-1; the D call of TRBD1 is as the table states it, not checked on the DNA. TRBV12-1 is noted as a pseudogene. This CDR3 is 14 amino acids long.

The chain uses TRBV18 and TRBJ2-1; 12 nucleotides match TRBD2. V lost 6 bases and J lost 2; bases outside the gene matches: 2. CDR1 KGHSH and CDR2 LQKENI come from the germline V gene. The CDR3 extends over 15 amino acids. This chain's CDR3 is CASSLAGGTYNEQFF. In DNA, the CDR3 is TGTGCCAGCTCCCTAGCGGGAGGGACCTACAATGAGCAGTTCTTC. Full variable domain (outside the CDR3, taken from reference TRBV18 and TRBJ2-1): NAGVMQNPRHLVRRRGQEARLRCSPMKGHSHVYWYRQLPEEGLKFMVYLQKENIIDESGMPKERFSAEFPKEGPSILRIQQVVRGDSAAYFCASSLAGGTYNEQFFGPGTRLTVL.

J is TRBJ1-4 and V is TRBV6-5; D is unresolved. This CDR3 comprises 11 residues. Germline V lookup: CDR1 MNHEY, CDR2 SVGAGI. V shed 9 bases and J shed 1 base, with 3 bases lying between them. The CDR3 coding sequence is TGTGCCAGTCGAACTAATGAAAAACTGTTTTTT. It translates to CASRTNEKLFF.

The V call is TRBV4-2, the J call TRBJ2-7; 9 bases match TRBD1. There are 15 residues in the CDR3. With V trimmed by 3 bases and J by 4 bases, 7 bases remained unmatched. Germline assignment: CDR1 LGHNA and CDR2 YNFKEQ. CDR3 amino acids: CASSHSGQGEYEQYF. Written as DNA, the CDR3 is TGTGCCAGCAGCCATTCGGGACAGGGAGAGTACGAGCAGTACTTC.

V and J are TRBV6-5 and TRBJ1-3; D unresolved. The germline V and J ends were trimmed by 6 bases and 0 bases, with 9 bases remaining between them. Germline CDR1 MNHEY, CDR2 SVGAGI. CDR3 length: 14 amino acids. The CDR3, as DNA: TGTGCCAGCAGGGAGCCCCTCTCTGGAAACACCATATATTTT. Its protein is CASREPLSGNTIYF.

CDR3 nucleotides: TGTGCCAGCAGCGTAGGGGGGGGTTTGAATTCACCCCTCCACTTT. It encodes CASSVGGGLNSPLHF. The chain employs TRBV9 and TRBJ1-6; D might be TRBD1 (5 bases). The CDR3 runs 15 residues. Germline CDR1 reads SGDLS; CDR2 reads YYNGEE. Deletions cut 0 bases from V and 7 bases from J, with 11 bases between. Using reference TRBV9 and TRBJ1-6 for the parts outside the CDR3, the full variable domain is DSGVTQTPKHLITATGQRVTLRCSPRSGDLSVYWYQQSLDQGLQFLIQYYNGEERAKGNILERFSAQQFPDLHSELNLSSLELGDSALYFCASSVGGGLNSPLHFGNGTRLTVT.

The chain has TRBV19 and TRBJ1-6; no firm D call. Between the trimmed V and J ends, which lost 0 bases and 8 bases, there was a span of 14 bases. Germline CDR1 LNHDA, CDR2 SQIVND (reference sequence). The CDR3 runs 16 residues. CDR3 sequence: CASSIDAGQVHSPLHF. CDR3 nucleotides: TGTGCCAGTAGTATAGATGCTGGCCAGGTACATTCACCCCTCCACTTT.

In this sample, this clone turned up a few times. This chain links TRBV13 with TRBJ1-5; 9 bases fit TRBD1. The CDR3 spans 16 residues. Trimming removed 6 bases from V and 6 bases from J; junction bases left unmatched: 12. Germline V CDR1 and CDR2: PRHDT, FYEKMQ (reference sequence). In nucleotides, the CDR3 is TGTGCCAGCAGTCAAGGGGGACAGGGAAGCTCTCAGCCCCAGCATTTT. Translating it yields CASSQGGQGSSQPQHF.

V gene TRBV12-3 or TRBV12-4 combines with J gene TRBJ1-1; D remains unclear. Deletions cut 1 base from V and 3 bases from J, with 6 bases between. This CDR3 comprises 13 residues. CDR3 nucleotide sequence: TGTGCCAGCAGTTTAGTAGAGGACACTGAAGCTTTCTTT. Its translation is CASSLVEDTEAFF.

The count of this clone is one. The chain has TRBV5-5 and TRBJ1-6; 7 bases are shared with TRBD1. The germline V gene has CDR1 SGHKS and CDR2 YYEKEE (reference sequence). The CDR3 loop spans 15 amino acids. V was clipped by 6 bases and J by 5 bases; unmatched bases: 8. The CDR3 spells CASTLGGADNSPLHF. In nucleotides, the CDR3 is TGTGCCAGCACCCTAGGGGGCGCGGATAATTCACCCCTCCACTTT. Full variable domain (missing parts from reference TRBV5-5 and TRBJ1-6): DAGVTQSPTHLIKTRGQQVTLRCSPISGHKSVSWYQQVLGQGPQFIFQYYEKEERGRGNFPDRFSARQFPNYSSELNVNALLLGDSALYLCASTLGGADNSPLHFGNGTRLTVT.

The chain is built from TRBV29-1 and TRBJ2-1; D is unclear. Germline V CDR1 and CDR2: SQVTM, ANQGSEA. The V and J ends lost 0 bases and 8 bases respectively, with 8 bases between them. The CDR3 sequence is 12 residues long. The CDR3: CSVEETRYEQFF. CDR3 nucleotides: TGCAGCGTTGAAGAAACGCGGTATGAGCAGTTCTTC.

V is TRBV6-6 and J is TRBJ2-7; possibly TRBD2 for D (6 bases). Germline CDR1 MNHNY, CDR2 SVGAGI (reference sequence). The ends were cut back, 4 bases at V and 5 bases at J, with 15 bases in the middle. The CDR3 loop spans 14 amino acids. This CDR3 is CASSSPTSSHEQYF. Written as DNA, the CDR3 is TGTGCCAGCAGTTCTCCGACTAGTTCCCACGAGCAGTACTTC.